This TCR beta chain was sequenced for a study of cytomegalovirus exposure and HLA in healthy donors. The CDR3 runs 17 residues. The junction had 8 bases not matched to a gene; V was cut back by 4 bases and J by 0 bases. The germline CDR1 and CDR2 sequences are SGHNT and YYREEE (reference sequence). A multiplex PCR was run with 60 Vbeta primers and 13 Jbeta primers. Here immunoSEQ multiplex PCR was the method, and the copy in TCRdb shows in-frame clones only, minus some. The sample contains 84,000 or so clones, over 75% of which appear only once. Though probably carrying unrecorded immune exposures, donors were nominally healthy at sampling. Remarks on this clone: The antigen is not known.

Study-wide findings and caveats: Analyzed later, most CMV-associated TCR beta chains appeared HLA-restricted. A prior analysis recorded that most TCR beta V segments were productive about 87% or about 30% of the time.

Sequences were obtained from PBMCs. The chain employs TRBV5-4 and TRBJ2-1, with TRBD2 matching 9 bases. The TCR sequence derives from a man in his fifties in good health and CMV-seronegative. Written as DNA, the CDR3 is TGTGCCAGCAGCCCTCGACTAGCGGCGAGCTCCTACAATGAGCAGTTCTTC. This codes for CASSPRLAASSYNEQFF. The entire variable domain, with the rest obtained from reference TRBV5-4 and TRBJ2-1, is as follows: ETGVTQSPTHLIKTRGQQVTLRCSSQSGHNTVSWYQQALGQGPQFIFQYYREEENGRGNFPPRFSGLQFPNYSSELNVNALELDDSALYLCASSPRLAASSYNEQFFGPGTRLTVL.